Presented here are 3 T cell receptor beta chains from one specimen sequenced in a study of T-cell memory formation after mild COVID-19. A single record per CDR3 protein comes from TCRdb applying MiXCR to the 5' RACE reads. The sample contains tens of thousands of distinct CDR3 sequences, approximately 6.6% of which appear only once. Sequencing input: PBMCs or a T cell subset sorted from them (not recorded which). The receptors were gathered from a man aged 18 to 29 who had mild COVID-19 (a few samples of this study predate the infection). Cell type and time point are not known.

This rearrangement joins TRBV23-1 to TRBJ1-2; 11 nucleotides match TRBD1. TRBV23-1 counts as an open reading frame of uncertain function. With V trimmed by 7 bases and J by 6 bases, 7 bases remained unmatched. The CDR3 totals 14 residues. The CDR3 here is CASTHWTGGNGYTF. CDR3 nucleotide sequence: TGCGCCAGCACTCACTGGACAGGGGGCAATGGCTACACCTTC.

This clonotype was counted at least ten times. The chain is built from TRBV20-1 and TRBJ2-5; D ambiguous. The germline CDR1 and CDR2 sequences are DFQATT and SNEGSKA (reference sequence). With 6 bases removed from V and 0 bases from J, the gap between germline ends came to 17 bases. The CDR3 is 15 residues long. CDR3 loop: CSAPHPSRNQETQYF. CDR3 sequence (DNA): TGCAGTGCCCCCCACCCGTCGCGCAACCAAGAGACCCAGTACTTC.

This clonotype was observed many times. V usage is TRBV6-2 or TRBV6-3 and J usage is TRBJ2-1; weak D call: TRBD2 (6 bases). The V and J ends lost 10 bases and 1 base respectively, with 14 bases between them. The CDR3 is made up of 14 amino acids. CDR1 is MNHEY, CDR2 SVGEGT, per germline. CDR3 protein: CATEVGGSYNEQFF. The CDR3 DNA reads TGTGCCACCGAAGTAGGAGGGTCCTACAATGAGCAGTTCTTC.